The clone carrying this T cell receptor (beta chain) was seen once. Its antigen is not known. The CDR3 loop spans 16 amino acids. V was clipped by 6 bases and J by 1 base; unmatched bases: 9. Germline V CDR1 and CDR2: ENHRY, SYGVKD. Assay used: immunoSEQ multiplex PCR; TCRdb lists only in-frame clones, some missing. The table includes 85,000 to 90,000 clones, under 95% detected once. The record originates from a study of T cell responses to AZD1222 COVID-19 vaccine. Broader study findings: Repertoire sampling happened only post peak T cell response. There were mostly white British donors and more females than males, and clonal diversity was possibly underestimated.

This specimen consisted of peripheral blood, obtained on day 0 of MenACWY control vaccination. The sequence derives from an adult in good health. The rearrangement joins TRBV10-3 to TRBJ2-3; 8 bases map to TRBD1. CDR3 coding DNA: TGTGCCATCAGCTATAGAGGACAGGGTGGCACAGATACGCAGTATTTT. It specifies CAISYRGQGGTDTQYF.